The text below deals with one T cell receptor beta chain. Its antigen specificity is not known. Base qualities are not at hand, and no much larger clone is one base apart. TCRbeta CDR3 regions were amplified from genomic DNA using the immunoSEQ Assay, a bias-controlled multiplex PCR. In the original analysis: Nucleated cell counts per sample were estimated from amplification of reference gene primers within the assay. To quantify the absolute abundance of each unique TCRbeta CDR3 rearrangement, sequence reads were collapsed and filtered. For each sample, productive Simpson clonality was calculated as the square root of Simpson's diversity index over productive rearrangements. Entries here come from immuneACCESS through TCRdb and include only in-frame sequences with V and J called. Some clones fail to appear in such tables; in the studies checked, an unresolved V gene covers under half of the shortfall, and the cause of the remainder is unknown. V and J calls and clone size are given by that table; D and trimming were obtained from the DNA. The sample contains under 100,000 clones, around 87% of them found a single time. The ten largest make up more than 0.85% of the sample.

The source of the sample is a study of blood T cell repertoires in COVID-19 (dated by TCRdb to about 2020). Looking at the study overall: The collaborator samples originated in the United States, Italy and Spain and spanned the acute and convalescent phases of COVID-19. Samples came from the ongoing ImmuneRACE study (first 160 participants) plus 1,254 subjects from 6 global collaborators. Where available, HLA class I and class II types were taken from metadata supplied by the sample provider and were not determined by assay-based typing. Deeply sampled blood TCRbeta repertoires from subjects exposed to, actively infected with, or recovered from COVID-19 were included in the dataset. The sample metadata nearly always contained a de-identified subject ID, COVID-19 status, age in years and sex. The material from the prospective study consisted of cDNA or gDNA derived from T cells, B-cell-depleted T cells, or PBMCs. The repertoires were made available in a free public database intended to serve as a resource for research on the immune response to SARS-CoV-2. On the study overall, not on this receptor specifically: The amount of clinical and demographic metadata varied by source and participant and was provided uncurated.

Per the germline V gene, SGHTA is the CDR1 and FQGTGA is the CDR2. Trimming takes 8 bases from V and 10 bases from J, and the germline ends sit 12 bases apart. From the cysteine through the phenylalanine, the CDR3 covers 11 amino acids. Of all the DNA, just the CDR3 is kept, 33 bases in frame from base 1. Each collaborating institution followed its own protocols to collect whole blood in K2EDTA tubes. For TCRbeta analysis, collaborator samples were shipped as frozen whole blood, as isolated PBMCs, or as DNA extracted from either sample type. The sequence is built from TRBV7-3 and TRBJ2-1; there is no confident call for the D gene. What was sequenced was peripheral blood. The receptor was derived from a human donor in a cohort sampled during active COVID-19. The DNA sequence is given as TGTGCCAGCGGGCGCGACGACGAGCAGTTCTTC. This translates into CASGRDDEQFF.